This T cell receptor beta chain was identified during a study of blood T cell repertoires in COVID-19. Study background: COVID-19 samples, acute and convalescent, were from the United States, Italy and Spain. T cells, B-cell-depleted T cells, or PBMCs supplied cDNA or gDNA.

Authors' methods: Reference gene primer amplification gave estimated nucleated cell counts. Some clones are missing from TCRdb's copy, which holds only in-frame ones; the method was immunoSEQ multiplex PCR. V and J calls plus clone size are reproduced from that table; the DNA served to infer D and trimming. The sample lists approximately 170,000 clones, about 85% seen once, with less than 8% in the top ten. The CDR3 length is 14 residues. The V gene end was trimmed by 4 bases and the J gene end by 2 bases; junction bases not matched to a gene: 5. Germline assignment: CDR1 MDHEN and CDR2 SYDVKM. A Seattle source enrolled patients during active infection and followed them longitudinally.

The source is a man of 80 years or more with COVID-19, enrolled during active disease. The chain has TRBV28 and TRBJ2-7; 7 bases fit TRBD1. Material for sequencing was peripheral blood. CDR3 region: CASSSPDRPYEQYF. The CDR3 coding sequence is TGTGCCAGCAGTTCCCCGGACAGGCCCTACGAGCAGTACTTC. The full variable domain, with the rest looked up from reference TRBV28 and TRBJ2-7, is DVKVTQSSRYLVKRTGEKVFLECVQDMDHENMFWYRQDPGLGLRLIYFSYDVKMKEKGDIPEGYSVSREKKERFSLILESASTNQTSMYLCASSSPDRPYEQYFGPGTRLTVT.